The 29 T cell receptor beta chains reported below all come from one sample, sequenced in a study of blood T cell repertoires in COVID-19 (dated by TCRdb to 2018 to 2021). The library was obtained by the immunoSEQ multiplex PCR assay. TCRdb stores this immuneACCESS table with in-frame sequences only. Part of the clones is absent; in the studies checked, under half of the shortfall reflects unresolved V genes, and no reason is known for the rest. Present in this sample are approximately 350,000 clones, 87% of which were seen just once. Just under 3% of the sample comes from the top ten. The sequenced sample was PBMCs or T cells enriched from blood (not recorded which). Source of these receptors: a woman aged 25 to 45 who had recovered from COVID-19.

The chain combines TRBV29-1 with TRBJ1-1; a weak D match, TRBD1 (5 bases). Germline CDR1 SQVTM, CDR2 ANQGSEA. CDR3 size: 13 residues. The ends were cut back, 0 bases at V and 1 base at J, with 6 bases in the middle. CDR3 sequence (DNA): TGCAGCGTTGAAGAACAGGAGAACACTGAAGCTTTCTTT. Protein product: CSVEEQENTEAFF.

The chain joins TRBV6-4 to TRBJ2-7, with TRBD1 identical over 7 bases. The germline V gene encodes CDR1 MRHNA and CDR2 SNTAGT. V lost 7 bases, J lost 5 bases, and 11 bases stayed unmatched. The CDR3 loop spans 14 amino acids. This CDR3 is CASNPPPTGNEQYF. The CDR3 DNA sequence: TGTGCCAGCAATCCCCCACCGACAGGGAACGAGCAGTACTTC.

This chain uses TRBV7-8 with TRBJ2-3; 8 bases are shared with TRBD1. Looked up from germline, CDR1 is SGHVS and CDR2 is FQNEAQ. J gave up 0 bases and V 3 bases, and 2 bases lay outside the gene matches. CDR3 length equals 15 residues. CDR3 amino acids: CASSFDRGSTDTQYF. CDR3 DNA: TGTGCCAGCAGCTTCGACAGGGGAAGCACAGATACGCAGTATTTT.

This clone has a single count. The gene calls are TRBV7-2 and TRBJ2-7, with D possibly matching TRBD2 (7 bases). The V end was cut by 2 bases, the J end by 3 bases, with 14 bases between. Germline CDR1 reads SGHTA; CDR2 reads FQGNSA. This CDR3 spans 15 amino acids. The CDR3 DNA is TGTGCCAGCAGCTTATTGTTCGGGGGGCGCTACGAGCAGTACTTC. Its protein is CASSLLFGGRYEQYF.

The rearrangement uses TRBV28 and TRBJ1-2; possible D gene TRBD1, 5 bases. The CDR3 is 15 residues long. The V end lost 1 base, the J end lost 8 bases, and 17 bases lay between the germline ends. Germline V gives CDR1 MDHEN, CDR2 SYDVKM. CDR3 bases: TGTGCCAGCAGTTTATTCGAAGGGGTATTCGGGGGCTACACCTTC. As protein: CASSLFEGVFGGYTF.

V and J are TRBV7-9 and TRBJ2-1; 11 bases fit TRBD2. CDR1 is SEHNR, CDR2 FQNEAQ, per germline (reference sequence). The CDR3 covers 14 residues. With 0 bases clipped from V and 10 bases from J, the junction kept 2 bases outside the gene matches. The CDR3: CASSLARLAGEQFF. CDR3 nucleotide sequence: TGTGCCAGCAGCTTAGCCAGACTAGCGGGAGAGCAGTTCTTC.

This chain links TRBV3-1 (or the pseudogene TRBV3-2) with TRBJ2-3; TRBD2 matches at 7 bases. This CDR3 comprises 16 residues. From germline, CDR1 is LGHDT and CDR2 YNNKEL (reference sequence). Unmatched junction bases numbered 8, after V lost 0 bases and J lost 5 bases. CDR3 coding DNA: TGTGCCAGCAGCCAAGAACGCAGTAGCGGGCAAGATACGCAGTATTTT. This gives the protein CASSQERSSGQDTQYF.

This clone showed up just once. The V gene is TRBV7-3, the J gene TRBJ1-2, with 8 bases lining up with TRBD1. The CDR3 is 13 residues long. Germline V lookup: CDR1 SGHTA, CDR2 FQGTGA. Losses at the gene ends were 3 bases for V and 9 bases for J; bases not matched to a gene: 6. CDR3 amino acids: CASSFGQGDSYTF. In nucleotides, the CDR3 is TGTGCCAGCAGCTTCGGACAGGGTGATAGCTACACCTTC.

The chain couples TRBV10-2 to TRBJ1-6; TRBD1 matches at 7 bases. With V trimmed by 2 bases and J by 10 bases, 5 bases remained unmatched. The CDR3 length is 14 residues. Germline CDR1 and CDR2: WSHSY and SAAADI. The CDR3 sequence: CASSENQGGSPLHF. The CDR3 DNA is TGCGCCAGCAGTGAGAATCAGGGGGGATCACCCCTCCACTTT.

CDR3: CASSIRTSGRSDTQYF. CDR3 bases: TGTGCCAGTAGTATCCGGACTAGCGGGAGGTCAGATACGCAGTATTTT. The chain uses TRBV19 and TRBJ2-3, with 14 bases lining up with TRBD2. CDR1 and CDR2 (germline): LNHDA, SQIVND (reference sequence). V was pared by 3 bases and J by 4 bases, with 3 bases of the junction left unmatched. The length of the CDR3 is 16 residues.

The rearrangement links TRBV29-1 to TRBJ1-2; D not certain. V was cut by 2 bases and J by 1 base, with 14 bases left in between. In germline, CDR1 is SQVTM, CDR2 ANQGSEA. The CDR3 consists of 15 residues. The CDR3 DNA sequence: TGCAGCGTTGAATGGGCCAAAGACGTTAACTATGGCTACACCTTC. Translating it yields CSVEWAKDVNYGYTF.

The genes are TRBV27 and TRBJ1-1; no firm D call. V dropped 6 bases and J dropped 0 bases, with 8 bases sitting between them. The CDR3 extends over 13 amino acids. Germline V gene sequence: CDR1 MNHEY, CDR2 SMNVEV (reference sequence). CDR3 nucleotide sequence: TGTGCCAGCAGAACCGGGTTGAACACTGAAGCTTTCTTT. Amino acid sequence: CASRTGLNTEAFF.

The chain combines TRBV2 with TRBJ2-5; weak D call: TRBD1 (5 bases). This CDR3 comprises 13 residues. Germline CDR1 SNHLY, CDR2 FYNNEI. Deletions cut 2 bases from V and 4 bases from J, with 8 bases between. CDR3 coding DNA: TGTGCCAGCAGTGAACGCCAGGGAGAGACCCAGTACTTC. This encodes CASSERQGETQYF.

As regards this clone: The same CDR3 is also encoded by other DNA sequences in this sample. The chain recombines TRBV5-4 with TRBJ2-1, with 10 bases that match TRBD1. The CDR3 length is 15 residues. CDR1 and CDR2 (germline): SGHNT, YYREEE (reference sequence). The ends lost 4 bases at V and 3 bases at J; junction bases unmatched: 4. The CDR3 nucleotides are TGTGCCAGCAGCGGGGGACAGGGGAGCTACAATGAGCAGTTCTTC. Residues: CASSGGQGSYNEQFF.

CDR3 DNA sequence: TGTGCCTGGGCAAAATCGACAGGGGGTGGCTACACCTTC. Encoded protein: CAWAKSTGGGYTF. This chain links TRBV30 with TRBJ1-2; 9 bases map to TRBD1. The germline gives CDR1 GTSNPN, CDR2 SVGIG (reference sequence). The CDR3 contains 13 residues. The V and J ends lost 5 bases and 7 bases, in that order; junction bases with no gene match: 8. The whole variable domain, remainder taken from reference TRBV30 and TRBJ1-2, is SQTIHQWPATLVQPVGSPLSLECTVEGTSNPNLYWYRQAAGRGLQLLFYSVGIGQISSEVPQNLSASRPQDRQFILSSKKLLLSDSGFYLCAWAKSTGGGYTFGSGTRLTVV.

In DNA form, the CDR3 reads TGCAGCGTTGTCGGCAGGTTGATGGGTGAAGCTTTCTTT. Amino acids: CSVVGRLMGEAFF. The chain combines TRBV29-1 with TRBJ1-1; no firm D call. The CDR3 has 13 amino acids. Germline CDR1 is SQVTM and CDR2 is ANQGSEA. Trimming cost V 4 bases and J 7 bases, with 16 bases left between them.

This clone was detected only a few times. The CDR3 spells CASSLGPGSTDTQYF. The CDR3 DNA reads TGTGCCAGCAGCTTAGGGCCAGGGAGCACAGATACGCAGTATTTT. This rearrangement joins TRBV7-2 to TRBJ2-3; D might be TRBD1 (5 bases). Looked up from germline, CDR1 is SGHTA and CDR2 is FQGNSA. With 1 base removed from V and 0 bases from J, the gap between germline ends came to 8 bases. The CDR3 loop spans 15 amino acids.

This clone showed up just once. The V and J genes are TRBV7-2 and TRBJ1-2; D is uncertain. The V and J ends lost 1 base and 8 bases respectively, with 11 bases between them. The CDR3 runs to 13 residues. Germline CDR1 is SGHTA and CDR2 is FQGNSA. The CDR3 sequence is CASSLGGFGGYTF. Written as DNA, the CDR3 is TGTGCCAGCAGCTTAGGAGGGTTTGGAGGCTACACCTTC. Full variable domain (remainder filled in from reference TRBV7-2 and TRBJ1-2): GAGVSQSPSNKVTEKGKDVELRCDPISGHTALYWYRQSLGQGLEFLIYFQGNSAPDKSGLPSDRFSAERTGGSVSTLTIQRTQQEDSAVYLCASSLGGFGGYTFGSGTRLTVV.

V usage is TRBV5-1 and J usage is TRBJ1-1; D is ambiguous. This CDR3 is built from 16 residues. The germline V gene has CDR1 SGHRS and CDR2 YFSETQ. Trimming took off 0 bases at V and 0 bases at J, with 12 bases between the two ends. The CDR3 loop reads CASSLGRGTMNTEAFF. In nucleotides, the CDR3 is TGCGCCAGCAGCTTGGGGCGGGGAACAATGAACACTGAAGCTTTCTTT.

V gene TRBV5-1 combines with J gene TRBJ2-3; TRBD2 matches 11 bases. Per germline, CDR1 SGHRS and CDR2 YFSETQ. The CDR3 is 17 amino acids. The trim removed 4 bases at V and 0 bases at J, leaving 7 bases unmatched. The CDR3 DNA reads TGCGCCAGCAGCAAACGGACTAGCGGGTTTAGCACAGATACGCAGTATTTT. Its translation is CASSKRTSGFSTDTQYF. The full variable domain, with the rest looked up from reference TRBV5-1 and TRBJ2-3, is KAGVTQTPRYLIKTRGQQVTLSCSPISGHRSVSWYQQTPGQGLQFLFEYFSETQRNKGNFPGRFSGRQFSNSRSEMNVSTLELGDSALYLCASSKRTSGFSTDTQYFGPGTRLTVL.

This clone occurred once. The chain has TRBV6-5 and TRBJ2-5; the match to TRBD1 covers 8 bases. The CDR3 spans 14 residues. J was trimmed by 5 bases and V by 4 bases; bases with no gene match: 6. Germline CDR1 and CDR2: MNHEY and SVGAGI. The DNA for the CDR3 is TGTGCCAGCAGTTTCCAGGGGGCGCGGGAGACCCAGTACTTC. Its protein is CASSFQGARETQYF.

The gene calls are TRBV6-4 and TRBJ2-3, with D tentatively TRBD2 (6 bases). This CDR3 has 15 residues. Trimming took 3 bases from V and 0 from J, leaving 10 bases between them. Germline V gives CDR1 MRHNA, CDR2 SNTAGT. This CDR3 reads CASSDRGSSTDTQYF. The CDR3 DNA sequence: TGTGCCAGCAGTGATCGGGGGTCCAGCACAGATACGCAGTATTTT.

V is TRBV7-9 and J is TRBJ2-3; TRBD2 matches at 9 bases. V dropped 3 bases and J dropped 2; count of bases not matched to a gene: 6. CDR1 and CDR2 from the germline V gene are SEHNR and FQNEAQ (reference sequence). The CDR3 sequence is 16 residues long. The CDR3 nucleotides read TGTGCCAGCAGCTTTTCCCTAGCGGGGCTCACAGATACGCAGTATTTT. Its translation: CASSFSLAGLTDTQYF. The whole variable domain, filled in from reference TRBV7-9 and TRBJ2-3, reads DTGVSQNPRHKITKRGQNVTFRCDPISEHNRLYWYRQTLGQGPEFLTYFQNEAQLEKSRLLSDRFSAERPKGSFSTLEIQRTEQGDSAMYLCASSFSLAGLTDTQYFGPGTRLTVL.

The J gene is TRBJ2-2, the V gene TRBV6-4, with D possibly being TRBD2 (5 bases). V was pared by 0 bases and J by 6 bases, with 11 bases between. The germline V gene has CDR1 MRHNA and CDR2 SNTAGT. The CDR3 covers 15 residues. The DNA of the CDR3 is TGTGCCAGCAGTGACTCGATCCTAGCATCCGGGGAGCTGTTTTTT. It is translated as CASSDSILASGELFF.

The V call is TRBV2, the J call TRBJ1-6, with unresolved D. Trimming took off 3 bases at V and 10 bases at J, with 4 bases between the two ends. Germline V gene lookup returns CDR1 SNHLY and CDR2 FYNNEI. The length of the CDR3 is 11 residues. The CDR3 spells CASSDGSPLHF. CDR3 in DNA: TGTGCCAGCAGTGACGGGTCACCCCTCCACTTT.

The V and J genes are TRBV29-1 and TRBJ2-7; 7 bases align to TRBD1. Trimming removed 3 bases from V and 3 bases from J; junction bases left unmatched: 2. Germline lookup yields CDR1 SQVTM and CDR2 ANQGSEA. This CDR3 is 12 amino acids long. The CDR3 is CSVENRGYEQYF. The CDR3 DNA reads TGCAGCGTTGAGAACAGGGGCTACGAGCAGTACTTC.

The chain recombines TRBV7-9 with TRBJ2-7; 7 bases line up with TRBD2. Per the germline V gene, CDR1 is SEHNR and CDR2 is FQNEAQ (reference sequence). J gave up 3 bases and V 5 bases, and 16 bases lay outside the gene matches. CDR3 length: 17 amino acids. CDR3 nucleotide sequence: TGTGCCAGCAGCCTCATGGTTAGGGCCCGGGGGGACTACGAGCAGTACTTC. Protein sequence: CASSLMVRARGDYEQYF.

The chain is built from TRBV28 and TRBJ2-7; possible D gene TRBD2, 6 bases. This CDR3 has 15 residues. CDR1 and CDR2 from the germline V gene are MDHEN and SYDVKM. The germline V and J ends were trimmed by 5 bases and 4 bases, with 18 bases remaining between them. The CDR3 here is CASSAGGPSHYEQYF. Written as DNA, the CDR3 is TGTGCCAGCAGTGCCGGAGGGCCCTCCCATTACGAGCAGTACTTC.

The chain has TRBV6-5 and TRBJ1-2; 9 nucleotides agree with TRBD1. The germline V gene has CDR1 MNHEY and CDR2 SVGAGI. The CDR3 covers 13 residues. Losses at the gene ends were 5 bases for V and 8 bases for J; bases not matched to a gene: 6. DNA of the CDR3: TGTGCCAGCAGTCGTACAGGGGGCGGGGGCTACACCTTC. It specifies CASSRTGGGGYTF.